The 4 T cell receptor beta chains below come from one sample, sequenced in a study of cytomegalovirus exposure and HLA in healthy donors. The PCR was carried out with 60 Vbeta primers and 13 Jbeta primers. Sequencing was performed with immunoSEQ multiplex PCR; in TCRdb, only in-frame clones are kept and a portion is missing. The table has 110,000 to 150,000 clones, around four fifths seen once. Sequencing was carried out using PBMCs. The source of these receptors is a man aged 25-40 years in good health and CMV-seronegative.

The genes are TRBV11-2 and TRBJ1-1; possible D gene TRBD1, 5 bases. V gave up 4 bases and J gave up 4 bases, with 16 bases separating them. The V gene's germline CDR1 is SGHAT and CDR2 FQNNGV. CDR3 length: 15 amino acids. CDR3 nucleotides: TGTGCCAGCAGCTGGGTCGGGGGTACGGGCACTGAAGCTTTCTTT. Protein product: CASSWVGGTGTEAFF.

This chain connects TRBV5-1 to TRBJ2-5, with TRBD1 identical over 9 bases. The length of the CDR3 is 16 residues. Trimming took 5 bases from V and 2 from J; bases not matched to a gene: 10. CDR1 is SGHRS and CDR2 is YFSETQ in the germline V gene. The CDR3 bases are TGCGCCAGCAGACGACCCTACAGGGGGCCTCAAGAGACCCAGTACTTC. It encodes CASRRPYRGPQETQYF.

In its sample, this clone was seen a few times. CDR3 bases: TGTGCCAGCTCACCTCTAGAAGAAACTGAAGCTTTCTTT. It encodes CASSPLEETEAFF. The rearrangement links TRBV18 to TRBJ1-1; D is uncertain. Per germline, CDR1 KGHSH and CDR2 LQKENI. The CDR3 sequence is 13 residues long. V was clipped by 3 bases and J by 5 bases, with 10 bases between them.

The chain combines TRBV7-9 with TRBJ2-1; 9 nucleotides match TRBD2. This CDR3 is 15 amino acids long. CDR1 is SEHNR, CDR2 FQNEAQ, per germline (reference sequence). V shed 8 bases and J 8 bases; nucleotides not matched to a gene: 13. CDR3 coding DNA: TGTGCCAGCTCCTACGGTATCGGGACTAGCCATGAGCAGTTCTTC. Its translation is CASSYGIGTSHEQFF.